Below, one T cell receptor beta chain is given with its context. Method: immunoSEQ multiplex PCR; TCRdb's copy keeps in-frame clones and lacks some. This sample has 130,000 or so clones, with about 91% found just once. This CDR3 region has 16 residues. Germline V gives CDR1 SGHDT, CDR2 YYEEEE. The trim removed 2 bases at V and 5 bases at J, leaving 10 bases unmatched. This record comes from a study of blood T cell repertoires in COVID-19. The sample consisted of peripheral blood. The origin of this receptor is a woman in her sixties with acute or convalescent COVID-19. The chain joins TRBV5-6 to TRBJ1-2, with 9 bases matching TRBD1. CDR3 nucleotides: TGTGCCAGCAGCTTCCCGACCGGGACAGGGACTTATGGCTACACCTTC. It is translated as CASSFPTGTGTYGYTF. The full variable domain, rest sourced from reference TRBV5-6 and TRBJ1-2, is DAGVTQSPTHLIKTRGQQVTLRCSPKSGHDTVSWYQQALGQGPQFIFQYYEEEERQRGNFPDRFSGHQFPNYSSELNVNALLLGDSALYLCASSFPTGTGTYGYTFGSGTRLTVV.